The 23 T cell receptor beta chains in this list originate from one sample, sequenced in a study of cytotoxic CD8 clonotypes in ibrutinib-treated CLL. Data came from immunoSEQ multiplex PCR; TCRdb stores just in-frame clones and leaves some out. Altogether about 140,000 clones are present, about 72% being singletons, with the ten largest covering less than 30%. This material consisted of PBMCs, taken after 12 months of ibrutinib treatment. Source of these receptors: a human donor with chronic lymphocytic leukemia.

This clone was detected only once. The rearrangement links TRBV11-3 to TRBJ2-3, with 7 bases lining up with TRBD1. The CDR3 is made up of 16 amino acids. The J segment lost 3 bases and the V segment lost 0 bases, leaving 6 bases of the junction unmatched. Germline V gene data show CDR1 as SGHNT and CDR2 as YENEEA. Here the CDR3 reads CASSLDRGGRTDTQYF. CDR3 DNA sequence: TGTGCCAGCAGCTTAGATAGAGGGGGCAGGACAGATACGCAGTATTTT.

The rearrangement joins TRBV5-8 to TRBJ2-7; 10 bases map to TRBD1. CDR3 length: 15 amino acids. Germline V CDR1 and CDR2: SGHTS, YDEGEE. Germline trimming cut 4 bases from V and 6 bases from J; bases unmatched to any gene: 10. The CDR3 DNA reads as TGTGCCAGCAGCAGAGACTTCGACAGGGGGCGCGAGCAGTACTTC. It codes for CASSRDFDRGREQYF.

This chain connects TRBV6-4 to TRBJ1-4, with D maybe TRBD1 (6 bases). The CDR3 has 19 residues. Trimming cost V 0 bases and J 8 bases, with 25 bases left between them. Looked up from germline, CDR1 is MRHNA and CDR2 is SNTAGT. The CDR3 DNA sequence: TGTGCCAGCAGTGACTCGATACCCAATTTTAGGACAGCAACCGAAAAACTGTTTTTT. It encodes CASSDSIPNFRTATEKLFF.

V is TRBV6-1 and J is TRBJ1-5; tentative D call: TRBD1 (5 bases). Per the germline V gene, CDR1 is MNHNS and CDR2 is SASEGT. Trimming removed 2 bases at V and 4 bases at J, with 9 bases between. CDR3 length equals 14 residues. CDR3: CASSERGLNQPQHF. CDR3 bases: TGTGCCAGCAGTGAACGGGGCCTTAATCAGCCCCAGCATTTT.

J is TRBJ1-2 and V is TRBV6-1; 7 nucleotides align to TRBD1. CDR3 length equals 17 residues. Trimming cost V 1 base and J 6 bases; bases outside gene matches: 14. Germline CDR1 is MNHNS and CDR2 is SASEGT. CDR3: CASSEVVDGAGGDGYTF. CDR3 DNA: TGTGCCAGCAGTGAAGTAGTTGATGGGGCAGGGGGGGATGGCTACACCTTC.

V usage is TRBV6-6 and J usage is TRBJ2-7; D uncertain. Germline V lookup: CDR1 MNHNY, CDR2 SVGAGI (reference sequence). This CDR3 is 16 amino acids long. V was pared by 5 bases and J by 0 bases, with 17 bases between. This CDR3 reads CASSPPYGPSSYEQYF. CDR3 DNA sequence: TGTGCCAGCAGTCCCCCCTACGGGCCTAGCTCCTACGAGCAGTACTTC.

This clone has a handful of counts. In DNA, the CDR3 is TGTGCCAGCAGCCAGGACAGCTACACCGGGGAGCTGTTTTTT. Translating gives CASSQDSYTGELFF. The chain links TRBV7-9 to TRBJ2-2; D possibly corresponds to TRBD1 (6 bases). Trimming shortened V by 5 bases and J by 3 bases, and 10 bases separated the two germline ends. This CDR3 has 14 residues. Germline V CDR1 and CDR2: SEHNR, FQNEAQ (reference sequence).

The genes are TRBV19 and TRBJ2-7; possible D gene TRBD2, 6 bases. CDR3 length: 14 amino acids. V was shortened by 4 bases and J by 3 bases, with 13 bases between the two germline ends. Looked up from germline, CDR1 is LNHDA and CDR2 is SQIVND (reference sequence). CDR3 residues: CASSTAGGSYEQYF. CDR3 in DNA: TGTGCCAGTAGTACCGCCGGGGGAAGCTACGAGCAGTACTTC.

The CDR3 sequence: CASRQTALAGYNEQFF. The CDR3 nucleotides are TGTGCCAGCAGACAAACGGCCCTGGCGGGGTACAATGAGCAGTTCTTC. The V and J genes are TRBV7-3 and TRBJ2-1, with D tentatively TRBD2 (6 bases). CDR1 and CDR2 (germline): SGHTA, FQGTGA. The CDR3 has 16 residues. The ends were cut back, 6 bases at V and 4 bases at J, with 19 bases in the middle. The full variable domain, with the rest looked up from reference TRBV7-3 and TRBJ2-1, is GAGVSQTPSNKVTEKGKYVELRCDPISGHTALYWYRQSLGQGPEFLIYFQGTGAADDSGLPNDRFFAVRPEGSVSTLKIQRTERGDSAVYLCASRQTALAGYNEQFFGPGTRLTVL.

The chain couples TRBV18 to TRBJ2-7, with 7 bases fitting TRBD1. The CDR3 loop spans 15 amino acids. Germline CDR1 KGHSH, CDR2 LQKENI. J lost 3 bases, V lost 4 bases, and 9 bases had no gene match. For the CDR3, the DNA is TGTGCCAGCTCACAGGATAGGGGGCGCGTCTACGAGCAGTACTTC. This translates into CASSQDRGRVYEQYF. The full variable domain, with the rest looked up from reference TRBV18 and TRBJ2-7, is NAGVMQNPRHLVRRRGQEARLRCSPMKGHSHVYWYRQLPEEGLKFMVYLQKENIIDESGMPKERFSAEFPKEGPSILRIQQVVRGDSAAYFCASSQDRGRVYEQYFGPGTRLTVT.

The CDR3 spells CASSQTSGISTDTQYF. Written as DNA, the CDR3 is TGCGCCAGCAGCCAGACTAGCGGTATCAGCACAGATACGCAGTATTTT. The chain is built from TRBV5-1 and TRBJ2-3, with 9 bases that match TRBD2. Trimming at V came to 4 bases and at J to 0 bases, leaving 6 bases not matched to a gene. The CDR3 covers 16 residues. Germline values: CDR1 SGHRS, CDR2 YFSETQ.

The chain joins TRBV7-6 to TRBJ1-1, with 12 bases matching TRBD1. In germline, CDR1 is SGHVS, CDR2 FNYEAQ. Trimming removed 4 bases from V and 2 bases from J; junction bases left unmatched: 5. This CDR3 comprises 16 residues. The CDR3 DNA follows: TGTGCCAGCAGCTCGAGTGGGACAGGGGGCAACACTGAAGCTTTCTTT. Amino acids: CASSSSGTGGNTEAFF.

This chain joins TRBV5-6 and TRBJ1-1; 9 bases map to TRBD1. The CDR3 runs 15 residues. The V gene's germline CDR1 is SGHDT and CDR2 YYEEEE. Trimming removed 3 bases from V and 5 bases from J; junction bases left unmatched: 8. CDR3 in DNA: TGTGCCAGCAGCTCGGGACAGGGTGGTTGGACTGAAGCTTTCTTT. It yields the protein CASSSGQGGWTEAFF.

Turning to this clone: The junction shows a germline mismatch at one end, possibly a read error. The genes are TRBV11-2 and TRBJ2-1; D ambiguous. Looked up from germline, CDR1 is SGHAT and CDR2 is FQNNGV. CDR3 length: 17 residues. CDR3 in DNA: TGTGCCTGCAGCTTAGAGACCCCTCGGTGGGGCTACAATGAGCAGTTCTTC. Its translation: CACSLETPRWGYNEQFF.

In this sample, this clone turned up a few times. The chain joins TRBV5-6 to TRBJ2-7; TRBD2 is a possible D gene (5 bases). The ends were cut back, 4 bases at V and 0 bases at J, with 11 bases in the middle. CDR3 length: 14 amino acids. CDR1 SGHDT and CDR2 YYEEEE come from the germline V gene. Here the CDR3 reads CASSPLGSSYEQYF. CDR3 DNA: TGTGCCAGCAGCCCCCTGGGGAGCTCCTACGAGCAGTACTTC.

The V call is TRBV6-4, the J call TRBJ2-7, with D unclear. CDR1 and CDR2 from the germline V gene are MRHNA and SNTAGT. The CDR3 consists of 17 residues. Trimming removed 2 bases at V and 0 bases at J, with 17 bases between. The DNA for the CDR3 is TGTGCCAGCAGTGACCGCCTGGGCAGATTCCGCTCCTACGAGCAGTACTTC. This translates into CASSDRLGRFRSYEQYF.

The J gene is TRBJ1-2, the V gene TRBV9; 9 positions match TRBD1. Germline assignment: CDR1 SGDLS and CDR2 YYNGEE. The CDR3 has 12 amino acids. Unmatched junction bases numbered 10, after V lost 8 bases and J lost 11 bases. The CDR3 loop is CASRDMDRGYTF. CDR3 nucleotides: TGTGCCAGTAGGGACATGGACAGGGGATACACCTTC.

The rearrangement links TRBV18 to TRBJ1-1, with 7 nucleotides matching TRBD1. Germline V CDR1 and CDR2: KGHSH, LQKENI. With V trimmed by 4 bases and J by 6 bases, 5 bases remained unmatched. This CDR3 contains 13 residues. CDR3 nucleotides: TGTGCCAGCTCACGACAGGGTTGGGCTGAAGCTTTCTTT. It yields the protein CASSRQGWAEAFF. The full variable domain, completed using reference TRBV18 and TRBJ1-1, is NAGVMQNPRHLVRRRGQEARLRCSPMKGHSHVYWYRQLPEEGLKFMVYLQKENIIDESGMPKERFSAEFPKEGPSILRIQQVVRGDSAAYFCASSRQGWAEAFFGQGTRLTVV.

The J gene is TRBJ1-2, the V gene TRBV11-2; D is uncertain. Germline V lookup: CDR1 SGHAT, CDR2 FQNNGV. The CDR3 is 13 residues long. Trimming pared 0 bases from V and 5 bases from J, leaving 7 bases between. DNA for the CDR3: TGTGCCAGCAGCTTAGACAGGCATTATGGCTACACCTTC. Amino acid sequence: CASSLDRHYGYTF.

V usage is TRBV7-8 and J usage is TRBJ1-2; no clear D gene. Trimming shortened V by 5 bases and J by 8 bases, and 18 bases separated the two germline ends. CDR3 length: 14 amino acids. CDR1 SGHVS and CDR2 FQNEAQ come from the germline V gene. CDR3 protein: CASSPALPNWGYTF. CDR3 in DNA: TGTGCCAGCAGCCCTGCGCTCCCTAACTGGGGCTACACCTTC.

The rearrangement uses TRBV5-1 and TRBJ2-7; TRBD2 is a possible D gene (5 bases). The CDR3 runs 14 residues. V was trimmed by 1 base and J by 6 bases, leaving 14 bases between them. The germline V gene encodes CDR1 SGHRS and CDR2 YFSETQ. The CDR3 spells CASSLWKGASEQYF. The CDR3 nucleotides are TGCGCCAGCAGCTTGTGGAAGGGAGCCAGCGAGCAGTACTTC.

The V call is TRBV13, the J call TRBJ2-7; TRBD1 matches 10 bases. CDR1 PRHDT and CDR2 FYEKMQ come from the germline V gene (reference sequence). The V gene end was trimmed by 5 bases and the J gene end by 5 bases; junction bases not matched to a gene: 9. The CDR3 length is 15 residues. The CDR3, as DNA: TGTGCCAGCAGCGTGGGGACAGGGGAAACTCACGAGCAGTACTTC. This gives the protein CASSVGTGETHEQYF.

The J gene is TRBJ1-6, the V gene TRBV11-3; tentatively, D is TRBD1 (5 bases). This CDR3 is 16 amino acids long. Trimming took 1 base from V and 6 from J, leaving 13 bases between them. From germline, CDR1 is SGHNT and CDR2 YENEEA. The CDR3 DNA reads TGTGCCAGCAGCTTAGGGACGGATAGGGGTAATTCACCCCTCCACTTT. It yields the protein CASSLGTDRGNSPLHF.